Below are 30 T cell receptor beta chains sequenced from a single sample in a study of T cell repertoires in cytomegalovirus infection. TCRdb reanalysed the reads using MiXCR and keeps one entry per CDR3 protein. The sample holds about 100,000 distinct CDR3 sequences; more than 20% are singletons and the top ten take around 40%. Sequencing input: CD8+ T cells from PBMCs. These receptors originate from a human donor in good health (CMV status not recorded). Some clones in this sample may be carry-over from other donors' samples.

The table lists this clonotype with many counts. The chain combines TRBV6-1 with TRBJ2-7, with D perhaps matching TRBD2 (7 bases). Germline lookup yields CDR1 MNHNS and CDR2 SASEGT. The CDR3 has 14 amino acids. V shed 7 bases and J shed 4 bases, with 17 bases lying between them. CDR3: CASIDRRESYEQYF. The CDR3 DNA reads as TGTGCCAGCATCGACAGGCGGGAGAGTTACGAGCAGTACTTC.

This clonotype was counted a few times. The V and J genes are TRBV19 and TRBJ2-7; 7 bases line up with TRBD2. This CDR3 contains 16 residues. Per germline, CDR1 LNHDA and CDR2 SQIVND (reference sequence). The V gene end was trimmed by 0 bases and the J gene end by 7 bases; junction bases not matched to a gene: 12. The CDR3 region is CASSIDRAGDLGEQYF. DNA for the CDR3: TGTGCCAGTAGTATAGATCGGGCGGGAGACCTCGGAGAGCAGTACTTC.

This clonotype was observed at least ten times. V gene TRBV7-3 combines with J gene TRBJ2-1; the D gene is possibly TRBD2 (5 bases). The CDR3 extends over 16 amino acids. The germline V gene has CDR1 SGHTA and CDR2 FQGTGA. The ends were cut back, 5 bases at V and 9 bases at J, with 23 bases in the middle. CDR3 bases: TGTGCCAGCAGCACACCCGCCGATACTCCAGAGGGTGAGCAGTTCTTC. Translation gives CASSTPADTPEGEQFF.

At least ten counts were recorded for this clonotype. The chain links TRBV6-6 to TRBJ2-6, with 7 bases that match TRBD2. This CDR3 comprises 17 residues. The V gene end was trimmed by 6 bases and the J gene end by 0 bases; junction bases not matched to a gene: 8. Germline V gives CDR1 MNHNY, CDR2 SVGAGI (reference sequence). The CDR3 is CASSALAEVSGANVLTF. CDR3 coding DNA: TGTGCCAGCAGCGCCCTAGCGGAGGTCTCTGGGGCCAACGTCCTGACTTTC.

This clonotype was observed once. In DNA form, the CDR3 reads TGCGCCAGCAGCCAAGACCAGGTCCTGGGGAACACTGAAGCTTTCTTT. It is translated as CASSQDQVLGNTEAFF. This chain links TRBV4-1 with TRBJ1-1, with D hard to call. Between the trimmed V and J ends, which lost 0 bases and 1 base, there was a span of 12 bases. This CDR3 contains 16 residues. The germline CDR1 and CDR2 sequences are MGHRA and YSYEKL.

This clonotype occurred many times. This chain joins TRBV7-2 and TRBJ2-3; D ambiguous. Trimming stripped 1 base from V and 0 bases from J, with 8 bases between. This CDR3 has 15 residues. Germline-derived CDR1 and CDR2 are SGHTA and FQGNSA. CDR3 nucleotides: TGTGCCAGCAGCTTAGGGGCTATTAGCACAGATACGCAGTATTTT. Translated, it gives CASSLGAISTDTQYF.

J is TRBJ1-1 and V is TRBV28, with 8 nucleotides matching TRBD1. Germline V gene sequence: CDR1 MDHEN, CDR2 SYDVKM. The junction had 13 bases not matched to a gene; V was cut back by 6 bases and J by 13 bases. The CDR3 runs to 13 residues. CDR3 region: CASRLGQGGSGFF. DNA of the CDR3: TGTGCCAGCAGACTTGGACAGGGCGGTTCGGGTTTCTTT.

The chain carries TRBV25-1 and TRBJ2-7; D is unresolved. Trimming left V 1 base short and J 5 bases short, with 3 bases between. The CDR3 sequence is 11 residues long. Looked up from germline, CDR1 is MGHDK and CDR2 is SYGVNS. The CDR3 is CASSEWDEQYF. The CDR3 nucleotides read TGTGCCAGCAGTGAATGGGACGAGCAGTACTTC.

This clonotype has a handful of counts. This sequence joins TRBV28 and TRBJ1-6; D gene uncertain. CDR3 length equals 17 residues. Germline V gene sequence: CDR1 MDHEN, CDR2 SYDVKM. Trimming shortened V by 2 bases and J by 0 bases, and 11 bases separated the two germline ends. DNA for the CDR3: TGTGCCAGCAGTTTACTGACATTTAGCTCCTATAATTCACCCCTCCACTTT. This sequence encodes CASSLLTFSSYNSPLHF.

The V and J genes are TRBV28 and TRBJ1-1; D ambiguous. The V and J ends lost 2 bases and 1 base respectively, with 8 bases between them. From germline, CDR1 is MDHEN and CDR2 SYDVKM. CDR3 length equals 14 residues. In DNA, the CDR3 is TGTGCCAGCAGTTTAACCCAGAAGAACACTGAAGCTTTCTTT. This codes for CASSLTQKNTEAFF.

This clonotype has just a few counts. The chain uses TRBV28 and TRBJ2-7; no clear D. The CDR3 loop spans 13 amino acids. In germline, CDR1 is MDHEN, CDR2 SYDVKM. The ends were cut back, 6 bases at V and 0 bases at J, with 9 bases in the middle. As DNA, the CDR3 is TGTGCCAGCAGGATATTAAACTCCTACGAGCAGTACTTC. This gives the protein CASRILNSYEQYF.

This clonotype appeared a few times. The chain joins TRBV20-1 to TRBJ2-7; no clear D. The CDR3 sequence is 15 residues long. Germline V lookup: CDR1 DFQATT, CDR2 SNEGSKA (reference sequence). Trimming took off 5 bases at V and 3 bases at J, with 20 bases between the two ends. This CDR3 is CSARELGDPGYEQYF. Written as DNA, the CDR3 is TGCAGTGCTCGCGAATTGGGCGACCCGGGCTACGAGCAGTACTTC.

This clonotype was seen at least ten times. The rearrangement uses TRBV12-3 or TRBV12-4 and TRBJ2-5; 10 bases are shared with TRBD2. V shed 8 bases and J 5 bases; nucleotides not matched to a gene: 2. The CDR3 sequence is 12 residues long. The CDR3 sequence: CASLGLAETQYF. The CDR3 nucleotides are TGTGCCAGCCTGGGACTAGCGGAGACCCAGTACTTC.

The chain employs TRBV11-3 and TRBJ2-5; 7 bases map to TRBD2. The germline V gene encodes CDR1 SGHNT and CDR2 YENEEA. V lost 0 bases, J lost 5 bases, and 6 bases stayed unmatched. The CDR3 is made up of 15 amino acids. CDR3 bases: TGTGCCAGCAGCTTAGATGGCGGGAGCTCGGAGACCCAGTACTTC. Its protein product is CASSLDGGSSETQYF.

Many counts were recorded for this clonotype. The genes are TRBV7-2 and TRBJ2-2; no definite D call. V lost 4 bases and J 4 bases, leaving 10 bases between the germline ends. The CDR3 spans 14 residues. CDR1 is SGHTA and CDR2 is FQGNSA in the germline V gene. This CDR3 reads CASSYSGSTGELFF. In DNA, the CDR3 is TGTGCCAGCAGCTATTCCGGGTCCACCGGGGAGCTGTTTTTT.

This clonotype was seen many times. V gene TRBV7-8 combines with J gene TRBJ2-1; the D is unclear. Trimming pared 5 bases from V and 2 bases from J, leaving 10 bases between. The CDR3 contains 14 residues. From germline, CDR1 is SGHVS and CDR2 FQNEAQ. Here the CDR3 reads CASSRTAAYNEQFF. The CDR3 DNA follows: TGTGCCAGCAGCCGGACCGCCGCCTACAATGAGCAGTTCTTC.

This clonotype has at least ten counts. The DNA for the CDR3 is TGTGCCTCAGGACTAGCGGGAGGCTACAATGAGCAGTTCTTC. This codes for CASGLAGGYNEQFF. This sequence joins TRBV6-2 or TRBV6-3 and TRBJ2-1; 14 bases match TRBD2. V trimming: 11 bases; J trimming: 3 bases; junction bases outside the gene matches: 3. CDR3 length: 14 amino acids. CDR1 and CDR2 from the germline V gene are MNHEY and SVGEGT.

V gene TRBV20-1 combines with J gene TRBJ2-7, with D possibly being TRBD1 (5 bases). The CDR3 sequence is 12 residues long. CDR1 is DFQATT and CDR2 is SNEGSKA in the germline V gene (reference sequence). CDR3 nucleotide sequence: TGCAGCGAGCAGGGAACACTCTACGAGCAGTACTTC. Translation: CSEQGTLYEQYF.

V usage is TRBV7-3 and J usage is TRBJ1-1; D unresolved. Germline V gene data show CDR1 as SGHTA and CDR2 as FQGTGA. Trimming removed 0 bases at V and 1 base at J, with 9 bases between. The CDR3 spans 15 residues. CDR3 coding DNA: TGTGCCAGCAGCTTAACTGGTGCAGCGAACACTGAAGCTTTCTTT. Protein: CASSLTGAANTEAFF.

The chain links TRBV7-2 to TRBJ1-5, with D perhaps TRBD1 (6 bases). Germline V gives CDR1 SGHTA, CDR2 FQGNSA. Trimming removed 4 bases from V and 0 bases from J, with 10 bases in between. The CDR3 has 15 amino acids. CDR3 nucleotides: TGTGCCAGCAGCTGGACAGCATATAGCAATCAGCCCCAGCATTTT. Its translation is CASSWTAYSNQPQHF.

At least ten counts were recorded for this clonotype. The V gene is TRBV11-2, the J gene TRBJ1-1, with D possibly being TRBD1 (5 bases). Trimming took off 7 bases at V and 3 bases at J, with 15 bases between the two ends. The CDR3 runs 14 residues. Germline V gene data show CDR1 as SGHAT and CDR2 as FQNNGV. DNA for the CDR3: TGTGCCAGCACTACCTGGGGCCGGGACACTGAAGCTTTCTTT. It specifies CASTTWGRDTEAFF.

At least ten counts were recorded for this clonotype. The chain uses TRBV28 and TRBJ2-3; D possibly matches TRBD1 or TRBD2 (5 bases each). Trimming pared 7 bases from V and 9 bases from J, leaving 14 bases between. This CDR3 has 12 residues. CDR1 is MDHEN and CDR2 is SYDVKM in the germline V gene. CDR3 residues: CASTPPRGTQYF. The CDR3 DNA reads as TGTGCCAGCACTCCTCCCCGGGGCACGCAGTATTTT.

V and J are TRBV3-1 and TRBJ2-7; D not certain. The length of the CDR3 is 15 residues. Germline V gene data show CDR1 as LGHDT and CDR2 as YNNKEL (reference sequence). Trimming cost V 3 bases and J 3 bases, with 15 bases left between them. The CDR3 DNA reads as TGTGCCAGCAGCCAGGTTGGCACACTGGACTACGAGCAGTACTTC. It codes for CASSQVGTLDYEQYF.

This clonotype was detected many times. The chain combines TRBV7-2 with TRBJ2-1; 7 nucleotides align to TRBD2. The germline gives CDR1 SGHTA, CDR2 FQGNSA. V dropped 5 bases and J dropped 7; count of bases not matched to a gene: 5. CDR3 length equals 13 residues. The CDR3 DNA follows: TGTGCCAGCAGCCTGGGCGGGGGAAATGAGCAGTTCTTC. This sequence encodes CASSLGGGNEQFF.

The table lists this clonotype with a few counts. The chain has TRBV29-1 and TRBJ1-1, with TRBD1 identical over 10 bases. V was pared by 6 bases and J by 7 bases, with 11 bases of the junction left unmatched. The CDR3 loop spans 14 amino acids. Germline CDR1 reads SQVTM; CDR2 reads ANQGSEA. In DNA form, the CDR3 reads TGCAGCGTCTCCGGAAAGACAGGGGGCGTTGAAGCTTTCTTT. Protein sequence: CSVSGKTGGVEAFF.

Only a few counts were recorded for this clonotype. A much bigger clone sits one base away, suggesting this may be a read error. The chain uses TRBV12-3 or TRBV12-4 and TRBJ2-7, with 13 nucleotides matching TRBD2. The CDR3 covers 16 residues. CDR3 loop: CVSSPKLAGGPHEQYF. The CDR3 DNA is TGTGTCAGCAGTCCCAAACTAGCGGGAGGGCCCCACGAGCAGTACTTC.

This clonotype was counted many times. The chain combines TRBV11-2 with TRBJ2-7, with TRBD2 identical over 10 bases. This CDR3 is 17 amino acids long. Germline V lookup: CDR1 SGHAT, CDR2 FQNNGV. The V and J ends lost 4 bases and 4 bases, in that order; junction bases with no gene match: 13. The CDR3 nucleotides read TGTGCCAGCAGCTCGATCAAGGCAGCGGGAGGGCCTTACGAGCAGTACTTC. Protein: CASSSIKAAGGPYEQYF.

This clonotype appeared many times. V gene TRBV7-2 combines with J gene TRBJ2-7; 7 bases are a match to TRBD2. This CDR3 comprises 15 residues. V lost 3 bases to trimming and J lost 2 bases; unmatched junction nucleotides: 7. Germline CDR1 reads SGHTA; CDR2 reads FQGNSA. CDR3 bases: TGTGCCAGCAGCTTGAGCGGGGAGATTACCTACGAGCAGTACTTC. It is translated as CASSLSGEITYEQYF.

The chain carries TRBV6-6 and TRBJ2-7; 11 positions match TRBD2. V lost 4 bases, J lost 5 bases, and 13 bases stayed unmatched. The CDR3 has 17 amino acids. CDR1 is MNHNY and CDR2 is SVGAGI in the germline V gene (reference sequence). CDR3 sequence (DNA): TGTGCCAGCAGTTCAACCTCGTTAGCGGGAGGGGCCGACGAGCAGTACTTC. The encoded protein is CASSSTSLAGGADEQYF.

V usage is TRBV30 and J usage is TRBJ2-5; D gene ambiguous. The germline V and J ends were trimmed by 0 bases and 1 base, with 9 bases remaining between them. In germline, CDR1 is GTSNPN, CDR2 SVGIG (reference sequence). The CDR3 sequence is 14 residues long. CDR3 coding DNA: TGTGCCTGGAGTGTTGTAGGTATCCAAGAGACCCAGTACTTC. Translation: CAWSVVGIQETQYF.